These 2 T cell receptor beta chains were sequenced from one sample in a study of T cells in Graves' hyperthyroidism and ophthalmopathy. The CDR3 regions of TCR beta were amplified from RNA transcripts. The primer set for the first-round RT-PCR of the TCR CDR3 was HTBI. Via MiXCR, TCRdb re-called the multiplex PCR reads, giving one row per CDR3 protein. The table lists approximately 640,000 distinct CDR3 sequences, roughly 17% of them singletons. Material: blood. Source of these receptors: a man aged 50 or older with Graves' hyperthyroidism.

J is TRBJ2-4 and V is TRBV11-2; the D gene is possibly TRBD1 (5 bases). V was shortened by 0 bases and J by 3 bases, with 12 bases between the two germline ends. Germline CDR1 reads SGHAT; CDR2 reads FQNNGV. This CDR3 spans 16 amino acids. CDR3 amino acids: CASSLDPQGIKNIQYF. CDR3 nucleotides: TGTGCCAGCAGCTTAGATCCCCAGGGAATCAAAAACATTCAGTACTTC.

This clonotype showed up many times. The chain employs TRBV28 and TRBJ2-1; 7 bases map to TRBD2. Germline CDR1 and CDR2: MDHEN and SYDVKM. V was pared by 2 bases and J by 6 bases, with 7 bases of the junction left unmatched. The CDR3 extends over 15 amino acids. The CDR3 reads CASSLQGGNSNEQFF. DNA for the CDR3: TGTGCCAGCAGTTTACAGGGAGGGAATTCCAATGAGCAGTTCTTC.